A single count supports the clone carrying this TCR beta chain. The antigen is unknown. PCR amplification relied on 60 Vbeta primers (plus 13 Jbeta primers). TCRdb keeps only in-frame clones here, not all; method: immunoSEQ multiplex PCR. The sample comprises around 99,000 clones, roughly 80% of which are singletons, and around 3.6% rests with the top ten. The data were obtained in a study of cytomegalovirus exposure and HLA in healthy donors. The CDR3 consists of 14 residues. Germline CDR1 is SGHRS and CDR2 is YFSETQ. V was shortened by 3 bases and J by 5 bases, with 9 bases between the two germline ends. Study observations and caveats: As was reported, the classifier diagnosed cytomegalovirus status with high specificity and sensitivity.

This TCR was recovered from a man aged 35 to 55 in good health and CMV-seronegative. The J gene is TRBJ1-6, the V gene TRBV5-1; unclear D gene. Sequencing was performed on PBMCs. CDR3 coding DNA: TGCGCCAGCAGCTCGGAGGGTAATAATTCACCCCTCCACTTT. Its protein product is CASSSEGNNSPLHF.